The text below deals with one T cell receptor (beta chain). Its antigen is undetermined. The data were taken from a study of OX40 agonist ivuxolimab in advanced cancers. Study details: Cohort: more than 75% men, mean age approximately 66, aged roughly 23 to 79.

Study outcomes and limitations: Averaged across samples, CD8+ T cells carried more expanded clones than CD4+ did.

The repertoire was sequenced with immunoSEQ multiplex PCR; TCRdb's copy has only in-frame clones and lacks some. The sample holds roughly 71,000 clones, about three quarters seen once. CDR1 is SGHNT and CDR2 is YYREEE in the germline V gene (reference sequence). The V and J ends lost 3 bases and 3 bases, in that order; junction bases with no gene match: 11. The CDR3 runs 17 residues. This clonotype was obtained from an adult with an advanced solid tumor such as melanoma, head and neck, liver or kidney cancer. This rearrangement joins TRBV5-4 to TRBJ2-3; 9 bases fit TRBD2. The sequenced sample was CD4+ or CD8+ T cells sorted from blood, obtained in a trial of the OX40 agonist ivuxolimab. In DNA, the CDR3 is TGTGCCAGCAGCTCTGGCTGGGCGGGGGGGTTTACAGATACGCAGTATTTT. It yields the protein CASSSGWAGGFTDTQYF. The variable domain in full, with the rest retrieved from reference TRBV5-4 and TRBJ2-3, is ETGVTQSPTHLIKTRGQQVTLRCSSQSGHNTVSWYQQALGQGPQFIFQYYREEENGRGNFPPRFSGLQFPNYSSELNVNALELDDSALYLCASSSGWAGGFTDTQYFGPGTRLTVL.